These T cell receptor beta chains were read from a single sample in a study of T cells in Graves' hyperthyroidism and ophthalmopathy. Using its own MiXCR run on the multiplex PCR reads, TCRdb lists one record per CDR3 protein. The sample shows about 510,000 distinct CDR3 sequences, about 45% of them seen only once. Material for sequencing was peripheral blood or thyroid tissue (not recorded which). Every receptor here comes from an adult woman with Graves' disease, either hyperthyroidism or ophthalmopathy (not recorded which). The CDR3 runs from the conserved cysteine through the conserved F or W. The D gene is left open where the match is weak. Clone sizes are given selectively: once, few, many, or a class where the clone is expanded.

size,J,V,D,CDR3,DNA
many,TRBJ1-5,TRBV24-1,TRBD1,CATSDSGQGNNQPQHF,TGTGCCACCAGTGACTCAGGACAGGGGAACAATCAGCCCCAGCATTTT
.,TRBJ1-1,TRBV19,TRBD1,CSAPPGGGGYTEAFF,TGCAGTGCCCCCCCAGGGGGAGGCGGATACACTGAAGCTTTCTTT
.,TRBJ1-2,TRBV25-1,TRBD1,CASSEYGTGTSYTF,TGTGCCAGCAGTGAATACGGGACAGGGACTAGCTACACCTTC
.,TRBJ1-1,TRBV7-6,TRBD1,CASSFGDRDTEAFF,TGTGCCAGCAGCTTCGGGGACAGGGACACTGAAGCTTTCTTT
.,TRBJ2-7,TRBV10-3,.,CAISVVEGVEQYF,TGTGCCATCAGTGTTGTAGAGGGGGTCGAGCAGTACTTC
.,TRBJ1-2,TRBV5-1,.,CASSSDGTYGYTF,TGCGCCAGCAGCTCGGACGGAACGTATGGCTACACCTTC
.,TRBJ1-1,TRBV5-1,.,CASRRDTLLGTEAFF,TGCGCCAGCAGACGGGACACTCTGCTGGGCACTGAAGCTTTCTTT
.,TRBJ2-5,TRBV20-1,TRBD1,CSADRPDRGRGETQYF,TGCAGTGCCGACCGACCGGACAGGGGTCGTGGGGAGACCCAGTACTTC
.,TRBJ1-1,TRBV7-9,.,CASSTRGTLQAFF,TGTGCCAGCAGCACACGGGGTACGCTCCAAGCTTTCTTT
many,TRBJ1-3,TRBV4-2,.,CASSQDMMDTIYF,TGTGCCAGCAGCCAAGATATGATGGACACCATATATTTT
.,TRBJ1-1,TRBV7-2,TRBD1,CASSLFGTGGGNTEAVF,TGTGCCAGCAGCTTGTTTGGGACAGGGGGAGGGAACACTGAAGCTGTCTTT
many,TRBJ1-4,TRBV12-3/TRBV12-4,.,CASSPDPREKLFF,TGTGCCAGCAGCCCGGACCCGAGGGAAAAACTGTTTTTT
.,TRBJ1-1,TRBV10-3,.,CAIGAKMNTEAFF,TGTGCCATAGGTGCAAAGATGAACACTGAAGCTTTCTTT
medium-sized,TRBJ1-1,TRBV20-1,TRBD1,CSARQGDTEAFF,TGCAGTGCACGACAGGGAGACACTGAAGCTTTCTTT
few,TRBJ1-4,TRBV20-1,.,CSASNLGGGTNEKLFF,TGCAGTGCTAGTAACCTCGGGGGGGGAACTAATGAAAAACTGTTTTTT
.,TRBJ1-1,TRBV7-6,.,CASTPGRGEAFF,TGTGCCAGCACCCCGGGGCGGGGCGAAGCTTTCTTT
many,TRBJ2-6,TRBV10-3,TRBD2,CAISGGRPSGGSGANVLTF,TGTGCCATCAGTGGAGGAAGGCCTAGCGGAGGTTCTGGGGCCAACGTCCTGACTTTC
few,TRBJ1-5,TRBV24-1,.,CATSDSTGISNQPQHF,TGTGCCACCAGTGATTCCACAGGGATTAGCAATCAGCCCCAGCATTTT
.,TRBJ2-7,TRBV20-1,.,CSARRAGTYEQYF,TGCAGTGCTAGGCGGGCGGGAACCTACGAGCAGTACTTC
many,TRBJ2-5,TRBV29-1,.,CSVRLARKETQYF,TGCAGCGTTAGACTGGCACGAAAAGAGACCCAGTACTTC
many,TRBJ2-5,TRBV7-8,TRBD1,CASTTTTGVIQETQYF,TGTGCCAGCACCACTACGACAGGGGTTATTCAAGAGACCCAGTACTTC
.,TRBJ1-5,TRBV2,TRBD1,CASSGTRQGNQPQHF,TGTGCCAGCAGTGGGACGAGACAGGGTAATCAGCCCCAGCATTTT
.,TRBJ2-7,TRBV7-8,.,CASSPARGGRQEEQYF,TGTGCCAGCAGCCCAGCTAGGGGGGGGCGACAGGAAGAGCAGTACTTC
few,TRBJ1-6,TRBV28,.,CASSPLTGDNSPLHF,TGTGCCAGCAGTCCTCTTACGGGGGATAATTCACCCCTCCACTTT
once,TRBJ2-5,TRBV20-1,.,CSATQETQYF,TGCAGTGCAACACAAGAGACCCAGTACTTC
many,TRBJ1-1,TRBV12-3/TRBV12-4,.,CASSWAMNTEAFF,TGTGCCAGCAGTTGGGCCATGAACACTGAAGCTTTCTTT
.,TRBJ1-5,TRBV7-8,TRBD1,CASSHHGPLQGRSNQPQHF,TGTGCCAGCAGCCACCATGGCCCTCTACAGGGGAGGAGCAATCAGCCCCAGCATTTT
.,TRBJ1-5,TRBV15,TRBD1,CATSRTTGGGNQPQHF,TGTGCCACCAGCAGGACAACAGGGGGAGGTAACCAGCCCCAGCATTTT
few,TRBJ2-7,TRBV19,TRBD1,CASAKGQGVLDEQYF,TGTGCCAGTGCCAAAGGACAGGGGGTTTTAGACGAGCAGTACTTC
.,TRBJ2-2,TRBV7-6,.,CASSPYVQGSGGELFF,TGTGCCAGCAGCCCATACGTCCAGGGGAGTGGCGGGGAGCTGTTTTTT